The clone carrying this T cell receptor beta chain has a single count. This sample was taken from a study of blood T cell repertoires in COVID-19. Study as a whole: The origin of the acute and convalescent COVID-19 samples was the United States, Italy and Spain. Sources were T cells, B-cell-depleted T cells, or PBMCs; the material itself was cDNA or gDNA.

The germline CDR1 and CDR2 sequences are MDHEN and SYDVKM. This CDR3 region has 12 residues. The V gene lost 5 bases and the J gene lost 5 bases, with 9 bases spanning the gap. Clones were sequenced by immunoSEQ multiplex PCR, and TCRdb holds only the in-frame ones, with some missing. The sample holds over 120,000 clones, roughly 84% seen once. Sequenced: peripheral blood. The TCR sequence derives from a woman aged 55-70 years with acute or convalescent COVID-19. The V call is TRBV28, the J call TRBJ1-1; the D is unclear. Here the CDR3 DNA reads TGTGCCAGCAGTCGGGGATGGACTGAAGCTTTCTTT. Protein: CASSRGWTEAFF.